Presented here are 10 T cell receptor beta chains from one specimen sequenced in a study of cytomegalovirus exposure and HLA in healthy donors. PCR was performed using 60 Vbeta and 13 Jbeta primers. The repertoire was sequenced with immunoSEQ multiplex PCR; TCRdb's copy has only in-frame clones and lacks some. The profile shows some 120,000 clones, 75% to 90% of them singletons. The sequencing sample was made of PBMCs. Source of these receptors: a man in his forties in good health and CMV-seronegative.

In its sample, this clone was seen a few times. This rearrangement joins TRBV30 to TRBJ2-1; TRBD2 agrees at 8 bases. The V gene's germline CDR1 is GTSNPN and CDR2 SVGIG (reference sequence). The J segment lost 12 bases and the V segment lost 4 bases, leaving 8 bases of the junction unmatched. This CDR3 region has 12 residues. The CDR3 sequence is CAWNRGGLGQFF. DNA of the CDR3: TGTGCCTGGAACCGGGGGGGCCTGGGGCAGTTCTTC.

This clone has just a few counts. The gene calls are TRBV5-6 and TRBJ1-6; D may be TRBD1 (5 bases). The V end was cut by 0 bases, the J end by 8 bases, with 12 bases between. Per the germline V gene, CDR1 is SGHDT and CDR2 is YYEEEE. The CDR3 is 15 amino acids. The CDR3 loop is CASSLESGLDSPLHF. CDR3 nucleotide sequence: TGTGCCAGCAGCTTGGAGTCAGGGCTGGATTCACCCCTCCACTTT.

The chain recombines TRBV6-4 with TRBJ2-6; 7 bases fit TRBD1. The germline V gene encodes CDR1 MRHNA and CDR2 SNTAGT. This CDR3 is built from 14 residues. The V gene end was trimmed by 6 bases and the J gene end by 2 bases; junction bases not matched to a gene: 1. The CDR3 coding sequence is TGTGCCAGCAGCCAGGGGGCTGGGGCCAACGTCCTGACTTTC. Its protein is CASSQGAGANVLTF.

This chain connects TRBV9 to TRBJ2-4; possibly TRBD1 for D (6 bases). Germline CDR1 and CDR2: SGDLS and YYNGEE. The ends were cut back, 1 base at V and 8 bases at J, with 10 bases in the middle. This CDR3 comprises 13 residues. The CDR3 DNA reads TGTGCCAGCAGCGTACGTGGGGGCGACATTCAGTACTTC. This sequence encodes CASSVRGGDIQYF.

Here the CDR3 reads CASSLATPGLAGDEQYF. CDR3 nucleotides: TGTGCCAGCTCACTGGCTACTCCGGGACTAGCGGGAGACGAGCAGTACTTC. This rearrangement joins TRBV18 to TRBJ2-7; 14 bases agree with TRBD2. V shed 4 bases and J 5 bases; nucleotides not matched to a gene: 10. From germline, CDR1 is KGHSH and CDR2 LQKENI. The CDR3 is 17 amino acids.

This sequence joins TRBV7-9 and TRBJ1-4, with TRBD1 as a possible D gene (5 bases). Germline V gene lookup returns CDR1 SEHNR and CDR2 FQNEAQ (reference sequence). The CDR3 covers 15 residues. Trimming stripped 2 bases from V and 5 bases from J, with 12 bases between. CDR3 loop: CASSLSVRGNEKLFF. The CDR3 bases are TGTGCCAGCAGCTTATCGGTTAGGGGAAATGAAAAACTGTTTTTT.

V and J are TRBV29-1 and TRBJ2-5, with TRBD1 matching 10 bases. V shed 6 bases and J 0 bases; nucleotides not matched to a gene: 7. The germline CDR1 and CDR2 sequences are SQVTM and ANQGSEA. The CDR3 covers 15 residues. The CDR3 spells CSVDGQGGYQETQYF. The CDR3 DNA reads as TGCAGCGTCGACGGACAGGGGGGGTACCAAGAGACCCAGTACTTC.

CDR3 loop: CASSQPTSGTGGTSTDTQYF. The CDR3 DNA sequence: TGCGCCAGCAGCCAACCGACCTCCGGGACAGGGGGCACTAGCACAGATACGCAGTATTTT. The V gene is TRBV4-1, the J gene TRBJ2-3; 12 bases match TRBD1. Trimming took 2 bases from V and 0 from J; bases not matched to a gene: 12. Germline lookup yields CDR1 MGHRA and CDR2 YSYEKL. The CDR3 covers 20 residues.

V gene TRBV5-1 combines with J gene TRBJ1-1; the match to TRBD1 covers 7 bases. J was trimmed by 2 bases and V by 4 bases; bases with no gene match: 5. Germline CDR1 SGHRS, CDR2 YFSETQ. The CDR3 totals 14 residues. CDR3 loop: CASSTGQTNTEAFF. CDR3 sequence (DNA): TGCGCCAGCAGCACGGGACAGACCAACACTGAAGCTTTCTTT.

This clone was seen a single time. This chain links TRBV10-3 with TRBJ1-2; D gene uncertain. Between the trimmed V and J ends, which lost 9 bases and 4 bases, there was a span of 15 bases. This CDR3 region has 13 residues. Per germline, CDR1 ENHRY and CDR2 SYGVKD. The CDR3 DNA follows: TGTGCCATGGGCGGGGTGGGAGCCTATGGCTACACCTTC. Protein product: CAMGGVGAYGYTF.